The present TCR beta chain was sequenced within a study of post-analysis software for immune sequencing data. The overall study: Several disease courses (relapsing-remitting, secondary progressive and progressive-relapsing) of multiple sclerosis were included.

This clonotype has just a few counts. Antigen: not known. cDNA libraries of TCR beta carried unique molecular identifiers. When about 0.95 to 10 million T cells were used, they gave roughly 500,000 cDNA molecules. TCRdb passed the PCR reads through MiXCR, listing each CDR3 protein once. Of roughly 670,000 distinct CDR3 sequences listed, around 60% were seen once; the top ten hold 11%. The V and J ends lost 11 bases and 5 bases respectively, with 18 bases between them. Germline CDR1 and CDR2: MNHEY and SVGEGT. The CDR3 is 13 residues long. Study outcomes and limitations: Among roughly five TRBV segments more frequent in patients than controls were TRBV5-6, TRBV5-1 and TRBV20-1. Multiple sclerosis patients had significantly lower normalized Chao1 diversity than controls. Analysis by F measure revealed that same-batch samples clustered strongly together.

This TCR was sampled from a girl aged 2-10 years with multiple sclerosis. The chain uses TRBV6-2 or TRBV6-3 and TRBJ1-1, with D unclear. The source material was blood. The CDR3 DNA reads as TGTGCCTCCGACGAGTGGGGAAGGACTGAAGCTTTCTTT. Protein product: CASDEWGRTEAFF.